Reported below is one T cell receptor beta chain. What it recognizes is unknown. The data belong to a study of early T cells in non-severe SARS-CoV-2 infection. Study in general: The sequenced material was bulk RNA from unsorted whole blood, and its chains were unpaired.

Unique molecular identifier tags were affixed to discrete cDNA molecules. One entry per CDR3 protein, called by TCRdb with MiXCR from the 5' RACE reads. Counted here are 97,000 or so distinct CDR3 sequences, around 13% occurring once; the ten biggest clones make up approximately 6.4%. CDR1 and CDR2 (germline): WNHNN, SYGVQD (reference sequence). V was pared by 2 bases and J by 5 bases, with 4 bases between. CDR3 length: 12 amino acids. Regarding the study as a whole: Anti-spike CD8 responses were favored by VDJdb matching, which missed private and CD4 specificities.

The V call is TRBV10-1, the J call TRBJ2-1; D is ambiguous. This clonotype originated in an adult who was a healthcare worker with PCR-confirmed SARS-CoV-2 infection or an uninfected control (not recorded which). Sequenced: whole blood. In DNA form, the CDR3 reads TGCGCCAGCAGTGAGCTTAACAATGAGCAGTTCTTC. Encoded protein: CASSELNNEQFF.